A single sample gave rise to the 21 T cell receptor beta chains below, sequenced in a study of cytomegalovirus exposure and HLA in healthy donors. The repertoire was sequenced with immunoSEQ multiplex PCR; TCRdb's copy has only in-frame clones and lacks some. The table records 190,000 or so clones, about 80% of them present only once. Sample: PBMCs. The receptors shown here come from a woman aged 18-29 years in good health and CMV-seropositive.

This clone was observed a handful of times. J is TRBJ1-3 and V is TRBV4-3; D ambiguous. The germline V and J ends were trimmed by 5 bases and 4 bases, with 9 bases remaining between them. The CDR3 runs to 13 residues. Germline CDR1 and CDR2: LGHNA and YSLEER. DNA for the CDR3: TGCGCCAGCAGCACATCGTGGGGAAACACCATATATTTT. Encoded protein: CASSTSWGNTIYF.

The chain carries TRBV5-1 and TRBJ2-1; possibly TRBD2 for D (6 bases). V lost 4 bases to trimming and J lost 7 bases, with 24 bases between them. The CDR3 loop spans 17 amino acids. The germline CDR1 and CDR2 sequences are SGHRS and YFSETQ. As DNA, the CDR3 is TGCGCCAGCAGCGCCCGCGGGACTGTAGGGAGTCGGAATGAGCAGTTCTTC. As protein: CASSARGTVGSRNEQFF.

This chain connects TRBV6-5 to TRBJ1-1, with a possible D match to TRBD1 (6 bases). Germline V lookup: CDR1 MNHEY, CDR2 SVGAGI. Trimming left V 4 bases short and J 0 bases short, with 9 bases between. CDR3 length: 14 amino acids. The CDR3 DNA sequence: TGTGCCAGCAGTTTGGGACAACTGAACACTGAAGCTTTCTTT. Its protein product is CASSLGQLNTEAFF.

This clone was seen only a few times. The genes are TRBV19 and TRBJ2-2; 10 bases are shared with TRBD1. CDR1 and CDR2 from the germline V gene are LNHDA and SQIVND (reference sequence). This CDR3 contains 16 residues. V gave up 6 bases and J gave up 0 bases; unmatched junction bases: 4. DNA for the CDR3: TGTGCCAGTAGACGACAGGGGGCAGCGAACACCGGGGAGCTGTTTTTT. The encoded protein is CASRRQGAANTGELFF. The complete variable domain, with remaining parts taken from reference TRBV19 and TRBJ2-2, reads DGGITQSPKYLFRKEGQNVTLSCEQNLNHDAMYWYRQDPGQGLRLIYYSQIVNDFQKGDIAEGYSVSREKKESFPLTVTSAQKNPTAFYLCASRRQGAANTGELFFGEGSRLTVL.

The DNA for the CDR3 is TGTGCCAGCAGCGTAGAAGCCCTAGCGGGGACGATCAACACAGATACGCAGTATTTT. It encodes CASSVEALAGTINTDTQYF. The V gene is TRBV9, the J gene TRBJ2-3; 9 bases match TRBD2. The CDR3 consists of 19 residues. The V gene end was trimmed by 0 bases and the J gene end by 2 bases; junction bases not matched to a gene: 13. Germline CDR1 SGDLS, CDR2 YYNGEE.

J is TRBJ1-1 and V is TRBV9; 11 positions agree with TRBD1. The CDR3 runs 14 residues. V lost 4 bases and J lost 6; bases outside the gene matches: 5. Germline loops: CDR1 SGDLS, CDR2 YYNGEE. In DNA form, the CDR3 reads TGTGCCAGCAGCCCTCAGGGACAGGGGGCTGAAGCTTTCTTT. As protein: CASSPQGQGAEAFF.

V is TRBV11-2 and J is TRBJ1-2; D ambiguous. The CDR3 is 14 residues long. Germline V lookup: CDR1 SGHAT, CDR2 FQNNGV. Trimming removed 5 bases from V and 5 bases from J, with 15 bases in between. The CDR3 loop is CASSQSSLMYGYTF. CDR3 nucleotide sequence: TGTGCCAGCAGCCAGTCGTCCCTTATGTATGGCTACACCTTC.

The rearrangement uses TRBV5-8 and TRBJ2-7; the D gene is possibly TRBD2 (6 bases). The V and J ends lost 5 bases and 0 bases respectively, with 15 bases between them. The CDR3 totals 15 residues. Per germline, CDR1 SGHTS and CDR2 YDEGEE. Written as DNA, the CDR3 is TGTGCCAGCAGAAACGGGAGTAGATTCTCCTACGAGCAGTACTTC. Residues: CASRNGSRFSYEQYF.

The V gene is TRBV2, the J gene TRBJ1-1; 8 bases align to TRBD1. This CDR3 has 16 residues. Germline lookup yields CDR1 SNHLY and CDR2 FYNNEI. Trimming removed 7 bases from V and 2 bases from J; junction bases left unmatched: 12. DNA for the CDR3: TGTGCCAGCATCGTTGGACAGGGATGGGTAAACACTGAAGCTTTCTTT. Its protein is CASIVGQGWVNTEAFF.

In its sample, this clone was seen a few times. The DNA for the CDR3 is TGTGCCAGCAGCTTAGGGGGGGGCTTGACCTACGAGCAGTACTTC. This sequence encodes CASSLGGGLTYEQYF. This chain connects TRBV11-2 to TRBJ2-7, with D perhaps matching TRBD2 (7 bases). The germline CDR1 and CDR2 sequences are SGHAT and FQNNGV. The CDR3 consists of 15 residues. V lost 1 base and J 2 bases, leaving 12 bases between the germline ends.

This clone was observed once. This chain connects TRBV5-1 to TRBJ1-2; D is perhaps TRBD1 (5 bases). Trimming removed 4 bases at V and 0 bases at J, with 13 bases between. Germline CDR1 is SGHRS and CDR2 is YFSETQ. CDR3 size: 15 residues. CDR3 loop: CASSLGQRTNYGYTF. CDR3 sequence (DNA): TGCGCCAGCAGCCTTGGACAACGCACTAACTATGGCTACACCTTC.

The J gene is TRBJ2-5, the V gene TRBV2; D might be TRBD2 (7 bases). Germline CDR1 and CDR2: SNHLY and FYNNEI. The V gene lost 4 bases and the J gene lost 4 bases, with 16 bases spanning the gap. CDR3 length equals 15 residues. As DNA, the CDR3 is TGTGCCAGCAGTGCCCGGGGGGCGTCGGGAGAGACCCAGTACTTC. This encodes CASSARGASGETQYF.

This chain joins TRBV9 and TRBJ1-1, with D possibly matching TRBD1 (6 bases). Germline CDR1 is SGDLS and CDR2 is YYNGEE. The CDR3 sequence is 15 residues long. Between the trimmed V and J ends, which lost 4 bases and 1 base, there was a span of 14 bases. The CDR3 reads CASSPPQGKNTEAFF. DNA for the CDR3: TGTGCCAGCAGCCCCCCACAGGGAAAGAACACTGAAGCTTTCTTT.

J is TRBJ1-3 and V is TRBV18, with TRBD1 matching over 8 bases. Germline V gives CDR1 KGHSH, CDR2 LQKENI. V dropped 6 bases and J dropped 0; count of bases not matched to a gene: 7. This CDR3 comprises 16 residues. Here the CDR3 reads CASSRDRTYSGNTIYF. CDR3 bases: TGTGCCAGCTCTCGGGACAGGACCTACTCTGGAAACACCATATATTTT.

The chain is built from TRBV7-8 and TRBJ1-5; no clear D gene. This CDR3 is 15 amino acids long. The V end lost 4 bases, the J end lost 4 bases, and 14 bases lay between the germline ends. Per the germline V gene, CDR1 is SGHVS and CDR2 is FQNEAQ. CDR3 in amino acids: CASSSYRERNQPQHF. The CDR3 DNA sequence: TGTGCCAGCAGCTCATACCGGGAGCGAAATCAGCCCCAGCATTTT.

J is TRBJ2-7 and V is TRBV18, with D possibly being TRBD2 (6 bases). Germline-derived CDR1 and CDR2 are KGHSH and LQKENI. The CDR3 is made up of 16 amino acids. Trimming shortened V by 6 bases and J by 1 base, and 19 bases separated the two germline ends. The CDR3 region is CASSHHGGGISYEQYF. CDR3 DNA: TGTGCCAGCTCCCACCACGGAGGAGGGATATCCTACGAGCAGTACTTC.

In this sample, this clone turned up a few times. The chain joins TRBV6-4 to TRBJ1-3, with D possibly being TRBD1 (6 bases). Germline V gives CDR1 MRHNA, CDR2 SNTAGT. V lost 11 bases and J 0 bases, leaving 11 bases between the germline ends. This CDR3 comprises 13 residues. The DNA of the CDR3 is TGTGCCGTACGGGACAACTCTGGAAACACCATATATTTT. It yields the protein CAVRDNSGNTIYF.

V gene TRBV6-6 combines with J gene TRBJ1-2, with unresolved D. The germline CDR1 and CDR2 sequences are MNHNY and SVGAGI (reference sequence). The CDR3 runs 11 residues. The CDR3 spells CALGSDYGYTF. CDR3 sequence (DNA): TGTGCACTCGGGTCAGACTATGGCTACACCTTC.

This CDR3 is CASQGGYNEQFF. CDR3 sequence (DNA): TGTGCCAGCCAGGGTGGCTACAATGAGCAGTTCTTC. The chain is built from TRBV6-5 and TRBJ2-1; TRBD1 is a possible D gene (5 bases). The CDR3 has 12 residues. Trimming shortened V by 8 bases and J by 3 bases, and 8 bases separated the two germline ends. In germline, CDR1 is MNHEY, CDR2 SVGAGI.

CDR3 in amino acids: CASSTGTARHSDEQYF. CDR3 nucleotides: TGTGCCAGCAGCACAGGGACAGCAAGACACTCGGACGAGCAGTACTTC. The chain couples TRBV5-8 to TRBJ2-7; 7 nucleotides match TRBD1. Germline V gives CDR1 SGHTS, CDR2 YDEGEE. The J segment lost 5 bases and the V segment lost 4 bases, leaving 15 bases of the junction unmatched. The CDR3 consists of 16 residues.

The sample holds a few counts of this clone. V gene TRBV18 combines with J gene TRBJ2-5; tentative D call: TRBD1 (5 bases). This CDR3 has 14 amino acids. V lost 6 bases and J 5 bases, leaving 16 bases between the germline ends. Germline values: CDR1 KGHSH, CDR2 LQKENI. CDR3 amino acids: CASSYRPADETQYF. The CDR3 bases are TGTGCCAGCTCCTACAGGCCCGCGGATGAGACCCAGTACTTC.